The 11 T cell receptor beta chains presented below share a single source sample, sequenced in a study of shared clonotypes between healthy human individuals. The table came from immunoSEQ multiplex PCR; TCRdb's copy has only in-frame clones and leaves some out. The sample includes 650,000 to 800,000 clones, around 70% of them seen just once. The sample was memory CD4+ T cells sorted from blood. Subset meaning: CD45RA-negative fraction. The receptors were sampled from a woman in her twenties or thirties in good health.

This clone was seen only a few times. V usage is TRBV28 and J usage is TRBJ1-2; a possible D gene is TRBD1 (5 bases). V was clipped by 2 bases and J by 2 bases, with 9 bases between them. The CDR3 spans 14 residues. Germline V CDR1 and CDR2: MDHEN, SYDVKM. CDR3 loop: CASSLTAGNYGYTF. CDR3 DNA: TGTGCCAGCAGTTTAACGGCAGGGAACTATGGCTACACCTTC.

The V gene is TRBV19, the J gene TRBJ1-1, with TRBD1 as a possible D gene (6 bases). CDR1 LNHDA and CDR2 SQIVND come from the germline V gene (reference sequence). Trimming took off 7 bases at V and 0 bases at J, with 24 bases between the two ends. This CDR3 comprises 18 residues. The CDR3 sequence: CASTSRGAGAFMNTEAFF. The CDR3 nucleotides are TGTGCCAGTACCTCGAGGGGGGCAGGGGCCTTCATGAACACTGAAGCTTTCTTT.

In this sample, this clone turned up a few times. The rearrangement joins TRBV28 to TRBJ1-5, with 12 bases that match TRBD1. The trim removed 3 bases at V and 6 bases at J, leaving 3 bases unmatched. Germline assignment: CDR1 MDHEN and CDR2 SYDVKM. The CDR3 is made up of 15 amino acids. The CDR3: CASSFGDRGLQPQHF. Written as DNA, the CDR3 is TGTGCCAGCAGTTTCGGGGACAGGGGGCTTCAGCCCCAGCATTTT.

This chain uses TRBV5-1 with TRBJ1-1; TRBD1 agrees at 8 bases. This CDR3 comprises 15 residues. J gave up 1 base and V 1 base, and 3 bases lay outside the gene matches. Germline V gene lookup returns CDR1 SGHRS and CDR2 YFSETQ. This CDR3 reads CASSLRTGRNTEAFF. The CDR3 coding sequence is TGCGCCAGCAGCTTGCGGACAGGGCGGAACACTGAAGCTTTCTTT.

The chain employs TRBV2 and TRBJ2-7; D remains ambiguous. Per the germline V gene, CDR1 is SNHLY and CDR2 is FYNNEI. This CDR3 is built from 11 residues. Trimming removed 6 bases at V and 4 bases at J, with 7 bases between. CDR3 sequence reads: CASSLEYEQYF. The CDR3 nucleotides are TGTGCCAGCAGCCTCGAGTACGAGCAGTACTTC.

The chain is built from TRBV7-9 and TRBJ2-5, with D maybe TRBD1 (5 bases). The V end lost 2 bases, the J end lost 4 bases, and 14 bases lay between the germline ends. CDR3 size: 15 residues. Germline V CDR1 and CDR2: SEHNR, FQNEAQ (reference sequence). The CDR3 nucleotides read TGTGCCAGCAGCTTAATAGCAGGGTCAACAGAGACCCAGTACTTC. Residues: CASSLIAGSTETQYF.

V usage is TRBV28 and J usage is TRBJ1-2, with D perhaps TRBD1 (5 bases). V was clipped by 3 bases and J by 8 bases, with 13 bases between them. Looked up from germline, CDR1 is MDHEN and CDR2 is SYDVKM. The CDR3 consists of 13 residues. CDR3 bases: TGTGCCAGCAGTTTCGGGACGGATCGGGGCTACACCTTC. It yields the protein CASSFGTDRGYTF.

The J gene is TRBJ2-1, the V gene TRBV4-1; either TRBD1 or TRBD2 may fit D (6 bases each). This CDR3 contains 13 residues. Per the germline V gene, CDR1 is MGHRA and CDR2 is YSYEKL. Trimming pared 3 bases from V and 12 bases from J, leaving 15 bases between. The DNA of the CDR3 is TGCGCCAGCAGCCACGAGGGGGGTCAGACGCAGTTCTTC. It specifies CASSHEGGQTQFF.

The gene calls are TRBV4-2 and TRBJ2-2; 8 nucleotides match TRBD1. This CDR3 has 17 amino acids. The germline V gene encodes CDR1 LGHNA and CDR2 YNFKEQ. J gave up 3 bases and V 4 bases, and 10 bases lay outside the gene matches. CDR3 region: CASSRLQGATDTGELFF. CDR3 DNA sequence: TGTGCCAGCAGCCGGCTCCAGGGGGCCACAGACACCGGGGAGCTGTTTTTT.

The rearrangement links TRBV28 to TRBJ2-1; tentative D call: TRBD1 (6 bases). Germline CDR1 and CDR2: MDHEN and SYDVKM. The ends were cut back, 6 bases at V and 1 base at J, with 13 bases in the middle. This CDR3 has 15 residues. CDR3 sequence (DNA): TGTGCCAGCAGCCCATACAGGGTGTCCTACAATGAGCAGTTCTTC. Amino acids: CASSPYRVSYNEQFF.

Ten or more counts support this clone. This chain uses TRBV5-1 with TRBJ1-4; TRBD1 is a possible D gene (5 bases). This CDR3 region has 16 residues. V lost 4 bases and J lost 8, with 21 bases in between. Germline CDR1 and CDR2: SGHRS and YFSETQ. In nucleotides, the CDR3 is TGCGCCAGCAGCCCACGAAACTCCGGGGGGATGGAAAAACTGTTTTTT. Translated, it gives CASSPRNSGGMEKLFF.